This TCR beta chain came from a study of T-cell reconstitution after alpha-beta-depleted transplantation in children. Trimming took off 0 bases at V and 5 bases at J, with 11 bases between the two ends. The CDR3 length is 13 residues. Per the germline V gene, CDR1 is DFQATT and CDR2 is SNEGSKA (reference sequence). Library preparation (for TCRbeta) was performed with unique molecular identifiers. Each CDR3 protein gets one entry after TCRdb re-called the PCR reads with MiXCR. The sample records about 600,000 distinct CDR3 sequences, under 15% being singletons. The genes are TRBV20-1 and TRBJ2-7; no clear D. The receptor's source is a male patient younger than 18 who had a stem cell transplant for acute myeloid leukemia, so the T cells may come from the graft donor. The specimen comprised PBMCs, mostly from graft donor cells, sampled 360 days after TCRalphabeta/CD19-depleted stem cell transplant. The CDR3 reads CSARDRLSNEQYF. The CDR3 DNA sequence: TGCAGTGCTAGAGATAGGCTGAGCAACGAGCAGTACTTC.